The rows below give T cell receptor beta chains drawn from one sample of a study of T cell changes during pregnancy in multiple sclerosis. TCRdb keeps only in-frame clones here, not all; method: immunoSEQ multiplex PCR. The repertoire holds about 60,000 clones, with roughly nine tenths as singletons. The specimen was CD4+ T cells from peripheral blood mononuclear cells, collected in the first trimester of pregnancy. These receptors were obtained from a female donor with multiple sclerosis, enrolled in a pregnancy study. The CDR3 runs from the conserved cysteine through the conserved F or W. The D gene is left open where the match is weak. Clone size is stated in some rows and not others, as once, few, many or a class when expanded.

cdr3_aa,cdr3_nt,v_call,j_call,clone_size,d_call
CASSLDRAVPEAFF,TGTGCCAGCAGTCTCGACAGGGCCGTGCCTGAAGCTTTCTTT,TRBV5-4,TRBJ1-1,.,TRBD1
CAWSFRGNAEAFF,TGTGCCTGGAGCTTCAGGGGGAATGCTGAAGCTTTCTTT,TRBV30,TRBJ1-1,.,TRBD1
CASSRDRGTDGYTF,TGTGCCAGCAGCCGTGACAGGGGGACTGATGGCTACACCTTC,TRBV7-9,TRBJ1-2,.,TRBD1
CSVRGGTRTDHGYTF,TGCAGCGTTAGGGGGGGGACGAGGACAGACCATGGCTACACCTTC,TRBV29-1,TRBJ1-2,.,.
CSARLNEQFF,TGCAGTGCTAGACTCAATGAGCAGTTCTTC,TRBV20-1,TRBJ2-1,.,.
CAWTGQGTSPLHF,TGTGCCTGGACAGGACAGGGCACTTCACCCCTCCACTTT,TRBV30,TRBJ1-6,.,TRBD1
CASSLNNYGYTF,TGTGCCAGCAGCCTAAACAACTATGGCTACACCTTC,TRBV7-2,TRBJ1-2,.,.
CASSPRRGGALPLHF,TGTGCCAGCAGCCCCCGCCGGGGAGGTGCTCTCCCCCTCCACTTT,TRBV7-2,TRBJ1-6,.,.
CASSSRTGAGATNEKLFF,TGTGCCAGCAGCTCACGGACAGGAGCGGGGGCAACTAATGAAAAACTGTTTTTT,TRBV7-9,TRBJ1-4,.,TRBD1
CASSEGRTGTGYTF,TGTGCCAGCAGTGAAGGCCGGACAGGAACTGGCTACACCTTC,TRBV6-1,TRBJ1-2,.,TRBD1
CASRSSGGASHNEQFF,TGCGCCAGCAGATCTAGCGGGGGGGCTTCCCACAATGAGCAGTTCTTC,TRBV5-1,TRBJ2-1,few,TRBD2
CASLRDDPPLHF,TGTGCCAGCCTACGGGATGATCCACCCCTCCACTTT,TRBV18,TRBJ1-6,few,.
CASSLGLASTDTQYF,TGTGCCAGCAGCTTGGGACTAGCTAGCACAGATACGCAGTATTTT,TRBV11-2,TRBJ2-3,.,TRBD2
CASSERGTNTGELFF,TGTGCCAGCAGTGAAAGGGGCACGAACACCGGGGAGCTGTTTTTT,TRBV2,TRBJ2-2,.,.
CAWSKRGQEQYF,TGTGCCTGGAGTAAAAGGGGGCAAGAGCAGTACTTC,TRBV30,TRBJ2-5,.,TRBD1
CSVGDGRRETQYF,TGCAGCGTCGGCGATGGGAGGAGAGAGACCCAGTACTTC,TRBV29-1,TRBJ2-5,.,.
CAWSHLAGVAKNIQYF,TGTGCCTGGAGCCATCTAGCGGGGGTAGCCAAAAACATTCAGTACTTC,TRBV30,TRBJ2-4,.,TRBD2
CAITPGVKNTDTQYF,TGTGCCATCACGCCCGGAGTAAAAAACACAGATACGCAGTATTTT,TRBV10-3,TRBJ2-3,.,.
CASSEKWQGIDYTF,TGCGCCAGCAGTGAGAAGTGGCAGGGGATTGACTACACCTTC,TRBV10-2,TRBJ1-2,.,.
CASSLGTANTGELFF,TGCGCCAGCAGCTTGGGGACAGCGAACACCGGGGAGCTGTTTTTT,TRBV5-1,TRBJ2-2,.,.
CASSQDTEYGYTF,TGTGCCAGTAGCCAAGACACGGAATATGGCTACACCTTC,TRBV19,TRBJ1-2,.,.
CATSRTRDRQETQYF,TGTGCCACCAGCAGAACCCGGGACAGGCAAGAGACCCAGTACTTC,TRBV15,TRBJ2-5,few,TRBD1
CASSLGRGDIEAFF,TGTGCCAGCAGCTTGGGCAGGGGGGATATTGAAGCTTTCTTT,TRBV5-4,TRBJ1-1,.,TRBD1
CASSLGAGLAGVSYNEQFF,TGTGCCAGCAGCTTAGGGGCGGGACTAGCGGGGGTCTCCTACAATGAGCAGTTCTTC,TRBV7-2,TRBJ2-1,.,TRBD2
CASSPGQGNEKLFF,TGTGCCAGCTCACCGGGACAGGGTAATGAAAAACTGTTTTTT,TRBV18,TRBJ1-4,.,TRBD1
CAIRTTHQETQYF,TGTGCCATCCGGACTACCCACCAAGAGACCCAGTACTTC,TRBV10-3,TRBJ2-5,.,.
CASSIRQPDNSPLHF,TGTGCCAGCAGTATACGACAGCCTGATAATTCACCCCTCCACTTT,TRBV6-5,TRBJ1-6,.,.
CASSSRGPPAETQYF,TGTGCCAGCAGCTCCCGCGGTCCTCCCGCAGAGACCCAGTACTTC,TRBV7-9,TRBJ2-5,.,.
CASSTRDRGPETQYF,TGTGCCAGCAGTACCCGGGACAGGGGGCCGGAGACCCAGTACTTC,TRBV2,TRBJ2-5,.,TRBD1
CASSVPSTDTQYF,TGTGCCAGCAGCGTACCTAGCACAGATACGCAGTATTTT,TRBV9,TRBJ2-3,.,.